Below, 22 T cell receptor beta chains from the same sample are listed, as sequenced in a study of CD8 T cells in Susac syndrome. Random hexamers were used to reverse transcribe an amount of roughly 0.45 to 1 ug RNA. TCRdb recomputed calls from the immunoSEQ multiplex PCR reads with MiXCR, one row per CDR3 protein. Of 150,000 to 200,000 distinct CDR3 sequences listed, 85% to 95% are singletons. The specimen sequenced was CD8+ T cells from PBMCs. The source is a human donor with multiple sclerosis.

The chain recombines TRBV9 with TRBJ2-7; 7 bases are shared with TRBD2. The germline V gene encodes CDR1 SGDLS and CDR2 YYNGEE. The CDR3 covers 12 residues. Trimming cost V 0 bases and J 10 bases; bases outside gene matches: 4. The CDR3 region is CASSVASGPQYF. The DNA for the CDR3 is TGTGCCAGCAGCGTAGCTAGCGGTCCCCAGTACTTC.

This chain uses TRBV7-6 with TRBJ1-2, with D hard to call. This CDR3 region has 14 residues. Germline CDR1 and CDR2: SGHVS and FNYEAQ. The V end was cut by 1 base, the J end by 7 bases, with 13 bases between. Written as DNA, the CDR3 is TGTGCCAGCAGCTTAGACGTTCGAGCGTTTGGCTACACCTTC. Amino acids: CASSLDVRAFGYTF. The variable domain in full, with the rest retrieved from reference TRBV7-6 and TRBJ1-2, is GAGVSQSPRYKVTKRGQDVALRCDPISGHVSLYWYRQALGQGPEFLTYFNYEAQQDKSGLPNDRFSAERPEGSISTLTIQRTEQRDSAMYRCASSLDVRAFGYTFGSGTRLTVV.

The rearrangement links TRBV3-1 to TRBJ2-7, with 10 bases fitting TRBD2. From germline, CDR1 is LGHDT and CDR2 YNNKEL (reference sequence). The CDR3 is 15 amino acids. The V segment lost 1 base and the J segment 4 bases; nucleotides outside the gene matches: 4. The CDR3 DNA reads as TGTGCCAGCAGCCAAGGGTTAGCGGGGGGTTACGAGCAGTACTTC. It specifies CASSQGLAGGYEQYF.

The V call is TRBV29-1, the J call TRBJ2-5, with 10 bases lining up with TRBD1. Germline V gene lookup returns CDR1 SQVTM and CDR2 ANQGSEA. This CDR3 comprises 10 residues. V dropped 7 bases and J dropped 13; count of bases not matched to a gene: 6. CDR3 sequence: CSASRQGAYF. The CDR3 DNA reads as TGCAGCGCCTCCCGACAGGGGGCGTACTTC.

The chain uses TRBV15 and TRBJ2-1; no definite D call. Trimming took off 2 bases at V and 3 bases at J, with 8 bases between the two ends. This CDR3 has 14 residues. Germline assignment: CDR1 LNHNV and CDR2 YYDKDF (reference sequence). The CDR3 DNA sequence: TGTGCCACCAGCAGACGGCAGGACTACAATGAGCAGTTCTTC. Translation: CATSRRQDYNEQFF.

This chain joins TRBV10-3 and TRBJ2-7, with a tentative D call TRBD1 (5 bases). The CDR3 sequence is 15 residues long. Germline values: CDR1 ENHRY, CDR2 SYGVKD. The V end was cut by 0 bases, the J end by 4 bases, with 13 bases between. DNA of the CDR3: TGTGCCATCAGTGAGTCGCATGAAGGGGAATACGAGCAGTACTTC. Amino acid sequence: CAISESHEGEYEQYF.

The V gene is TRBV19, the J gene TRBJ1-1; possible D gene TRBD1, 5 bases. CDR3 length: 12 amino acids. Between the trimmed V and J ends, which lost 6 bases and 3 bases, there was a span of 8 bases. In germline, CDR1 is LNHDA, CDR2 SQIVND (reference sequence). The CDR3 loop is CASRRGYTEAFF. The CDR3 nucleotides are TGTGCCAGTAGGAGGGGATACACTGAAGCTTTCTTT.

The chain recombines TRBV21-1 with TRBJ2-4; the table calls TRBD1, which could not be checked here. TRBV21-1 is described as a pseudogene. CDR3 length equals 14 residues. Here the CDR3 reads CAGLQGTRGNIQYF. CDR3 coding DNA: TGTGCCGGCCTACAGGGAACCCGGGGGAACATTCAGTACTTC.

The chain couples TRBV20-1 to TRBJ1-5; D not certain. Trimming removed 0 bases at V and 2 bases at J, with 8 bases between. This CDR3 has 14 residues. Looked up from germline, CDR1 is DFQATT and CDR2 is SNEGSKA (reference sequence). CDR3 in DNA: TGCAGTGCTAGAGAGGGGTTCGGCAATCAGCCCCAGCATTTT. This sequence encodes CSAREGFGNQPQHF.

The V and J genes are TRBV13 and TRBJ2-3; D remains ambiguous. CDR3 size: 16 residues. The germline V and J ends were trimmed by 1 base and 5 bases, with 16 bases remaining between them. In germline, CDR1 is PRHDT, CDR2 FYEKMQ (reference sequence). CDR3: CASSLEAAPNRDTQYF. The CDR3 DNA sequence: TGTGCCAGCAGCTTAGAGGCGGCCCCCAACCGAGATACGCAGTATTTT.

J is TRBJ1-5 and V is TRBV20-1; 8 nucleotides line up with TRBD1. Trimming took 5 bases from V and 1 from J; bases not matched to a gene: 10. This CDR3 is 16 amino acids long. Germline values: CDR1 DFQATT, CDR2 SNEGSKA (reference sequence). CDR3 in DNA: TGCAGTGCTTTTAGACAGGGGCTGGGAAGCAATCAGCCCCAGCATTTT. It translates to CSAFRQGLGSNQPQHF.

The V and J genes are TRBV9 and TRBJ1-4, with D perhaps TRBD1 (5 bases). V lost 4 bases to trimming and J lost 6 bases, with 16 bases between them. Germline loops: CDR1 SGDLS, CDR2 YYNGEE. The CDR3 consists of 15 residues. CDR3 loop: CASSPRDVSYEKLFF. CDR3 DNA: TGTGCCAGCAGCCCCCGGGACGTATCGTATGAAAAACTGTTTTTT.

V gene TRBV29-1 combines with J gene TRBJ2-7; D may be TRBD1 (5 bases). CDR3 size: 13 residues. Germline V CDR1 and CDR2: SQVTM, ANQGSEA. The ends were cut back, 6 bases at V and 0 bases at J, with 12 bases in the middle. The CDR3, as DNA: TGCAGCGTCGCCCAGGGTTACTCCTACGAGCAGTACTTC. It translates to CSVAQGYSYEQYF.

The chain carries TRBV7-9 and TRBJ2-7; D unresolved. Trimming pared 5 bases from V and 5 bases from J, leaving 10 bases between. The CDR3 is 12 amino acids. The germline gives CDR1 SEHNR, CDR2 FQNEAQ (reference sequence). The DNA of the CDR3 is TGTGCCAGCAGCGACACGCCTCACGAGCAGTACTTC. Translation gives CASSDTPHEQYF.

V is TRBV21-1 and J is TRBJ2-5; TRBD2, the D gene given by the table, was not confirmed from the DNA. TRBV21-1 is tagged as a pseudogene. CDR3 size: 16 residues. The CDR3 coding sequence is TGTGCCAGCAGCGAACATAGCGGACTGTACCAAGAGACCCAGTACTTC. Translating it yields CASSEHSGLYQETQYF.

V and J are TRBV4-2 and TRBJ2-1; TRBD2 matches 8 bases. Unmatched junction bases numbered 3, after V lost 0 bases and J lost 5 bases. Germline V gives CDR1 LGHNA, CDR2 YNFKEQ. The CDR3 length is 15 residues. The CDR3 bases are TGTGCCAGCAGCCAAGAGACTAGCGTACACAATGAGCAGTTCTTC. Translation: CASSQETSVHNEQFF.

This chain uses TRBV18 with TRBJ2-1; 9 bases are a match to TRBD2. The CDR3 has 17 residues. Germline V lookup: CDR1 KGHSH, CDR2 LQKENI. V trimming: 2 bases; J trimming: 5 bases; junction bases outside the gene matches: 10. The CDR3: CASSPTARAGGDNEQFF. CDR3 sequence (DNA): TGTGCCAGCTCACCAACCGCCCGAGCGGGGGGCGACAATGAGCAGTTCTTC. The variable domain in full, completed from reference TRBV18 and TRBJ2-1, reads NAGVMQNPRHLVRRRGQEARLRCSPMKGHSHVYWYRQLPEEGLKFMVYLQKENIIDESGMPKERFSAEFPKEGPSILRIQQVVRGDSAAYFCASSPTARAGGDNEQFFGPGTRLTVL.

The rearrangement uses TRBV6-5 and TRBJ2-7, with D perhaps TRBD1 (6 bases). The CDR3 consists of 15 residues. The germline V and J ends were trimmed by 4 bases and 5 bases, with 18 bases remaining between them. Germline CDR1 reads MNHEY; CDR2 reads SVGAGI. This chain's CDR3 is CASSSRATNRDEQYF. The CDR3, as DNA: TGTGCCAGCAGTTCCCGGGCCACAAACAGGGACGAGCAGTACTTC.

This sequence joins TRBV4-1 and TRBJ2-1; a weak D match, TRBD2 (6 bases). Trimming removed 4 bases at V and 7 bases at J, with 14 bases between. This CDR3 spans 14 amino acids. CDR1 MGHRA and CDR2 YSYEKL come from the germline V gene. The CDR3 sequence is CASSRLNSGNEQFF. In nucleotides, the CDR3 is TGCGCCAGCAGCCGGCTGAATAGCGGAAATGAGCAGTTCTTC.

This chain links TRBV7-9 with TRBJ2-2; D may be TRBD1 (6 bases). The CDR3 spans 13 residues. Trimming took 10 bases from V and 6 from J, leaving 15 bases between them. Per germline, CDR1 SEHNR and CDR2 FQNEAQ (reference sequence). The CDR3 spells CANGQMPPGELFF. The CDR3 DNA reads TGTGCCAACGGACAGATGCCCCCCGGGGAGCTGTTTTTT.

The chain recombines TRBV15 with TRBJ1-5; D is uncertain. Per germline, CDR1 LNHNV and CDR2 YYDKDF (reference sequence). V lost 8 bases to trimming and J lost 7 bases, with 24 bases between them. The CDR3 length is 16 residues. The CDR3 reads CATGNRGDRGEQPQHF. CDR3 DNA: TGTGCCACCGGCAACCGTGGGGATCGGGGAGAGCAGCCCCAGCATTTT. The whole variable domain, filled in from reference TRBV15 and TRBJ1-5, reads DAMVIQNPRYQVTQFGKPVTLSCSQTLNHNVMYWYQQKSSQAPKLLFHYYDKDFNNEADTPDNFQSRRPNTSFCFLDIRSPGLGDTAMYLCATGNRGDRGEQPQHFGDGTRLSIL.

The chain joins TRBV20-1 to TRBJ2-2, with TRBD1 matching 9 bases. With V trimmed by 0 bases and J by 6 bases, 11 bases remained unmatched. CDR1 is DFQATT, CDR2 SNEGSKA, per germline (reference sequence). The CDR3 runs 17 residues. The chain's CDR3 is CSARDLAGQGMAGELFF. CDR3 sequence (DNA): TGCAGTGCTAGAGATCTCGCAGGACAGGGGATGGCCGGGGAGCTGTTTTTT.